Shown below are 5 T cell receptor beta chains from a single sample sequenced in a study of T cell responses to AZD1222 COVID-19 vaccine. Assay: immunoSEQ multiplex PCR; the TCRdb copy retains only in-frame clones and omits some. The sample records 110,000 or so clones, just over 90% being singletons. The sample consisted of peripheral blood, taken on day 0 of AZD1222 vaccination. All receptors come from an adult in good health.

The chain uses TRBV7-8 and TRBJ1-6; D remains unclear. Trimming shortened V by 5 bases and J by 3 bases, and 11 bases separated the two germline ends. The germline V gene encodes CDR1 SGHVS and CDR2 FQNEAQ. The CDR3 consists of 15 residues. The CDR3 protein is CASSKSGLYNSPLHF. In DNA, the CDR3 is TGTGCCAGCAGCAAAAGTGGTCTCTATAATTCACCCCTCCACTTT.

The chain uses TRBV19 and TRBJ2-7; TRBD2 agrees at 8 bases. Germline CDR1 and CDR2: LNHDA and SQIVND (reference sequence). The CDR3 loop spans 14 amino acids. Trimming at V came to 3 bases and at J to 2 bases, leaving 3 bases not matched to a gene. Written as DNA, the CDR3 is TGTGCCAGTAGTATCGGGGGGGTGCCCTACGAGCAGTACTTC. This translates into CASSIGGVPYEQYF.

V and J are TRBV19 and TRBJ1-3, with D tentatively TRBD1 (5 bases). The CDR3 extends over 15 amino acids. V was clipped by 6 bases and J by 4 bases, with 16 bases between them. The V gene's germline CDR1 is LNHDA and CDR2 SQIVND (reference sequence). The CDR3 region is CASSSGTPWGNTIYF. The CDR3 region has the DNA TGTGCCAGTAGCTCCGGGACGCCGTGGGGAAACACCATATATTTT.

A single count supports this clone. The rearrangement uses TRBV6-5 and TRBJ2-2, with 9 bases identical to TRBD1. Trimming took 2 bases from V and 6 from J; bases not matched to a gene: 4. This CDR3 has 15 amino acids. Germline V gives CDR1 MNHEY, CDR2 SVGAGI. CDR3 nucleotides: TGTGCCAGCAGTTACGCGACAGGGGGAGCCGGGGAGCTGTTTTTT. Amino acids: CASSYATGGAGELFF.

In nucleotides, the CDR3 is TGTGCCAGCAGTTTGCAGGGTCCAAACACCATATATTTT. It translates to CASSLQGPNTIYF. The chain combines TRBV5-4 with TRBJ1-3; D might be TRBD1 (5 bases). From germline, CDR1 is SGHNT and CDR2 YYREEE (reference sequence). The V end was cut by 5 bases, the J end by 6 bases, with 12 bases between. The CDR3 consists of 13 residues.